Sequencing of this TCR beta chain was carried out in a study of patients and donors after allogeneic stem cell transplantation. CDR1 is SQVTM and CDR2 is ANQGSEA in the germline V gene. The CDR3 has 14 residues. Trimming cost V 5 bases and J 5 bases; bases outside gene matches: 5. TCRdb re-called the RT-PCR reads with MiXCR, one entry per CDR3 protein. The repertoire holds tens of thousands of distinct CDR3 sequences, about 44% seen once, with 60% to 65% in the top ten. The sequence was obtained from a human donor who was either an allogeneic HSCT recipient or a stem cell or donor lymphocyte infusion donor (not recorded which). It is not recorded whose cells these are; they may come from a transplant donor. The specimen sequenced was blood, either unsorted or a sorted T cell fraction (not recorded which). This chain joins TRBV29-1 and TRBJ2-2; the match to TRBD2 covers 10 bases. The CDR3 region is CSVYKREGTGELFF. CDR3 DNA: TGCAGCGTTTACAAGCGGGAGGGTACCGGGGAGCTGTTTTTT.